The 3 T cell receptor beta chains listed next were all sequenced from one sample in a study of PD-1 blockade in classical Hodgkin lymphoma. Every single patient, without exception, relapsed after autologous stem cell transplantation, and brentuximab vedotin exposure varied. Through magnetic negative selection, CD8+ T cells were separated from PBMCs that had been thawed. Assay: immunoSEQ multiplex PCR; the TCRdb copy retains only in-frame clones and omits some. The sample lists 25,000 to 30,000 clones, around 88% occurring once. Specimen: CD8+ T cells from blood, collected at baseline. These receptors all stem from a human donor with classical Hodgkin lymphoma.

This clone is a singleton in its sample. The genes are TRBV7-9 and TRBJ2-1, with D possibly TRBD2 on 6 matching bases. CDR3 length: 16 residues. Germline V CDR1 and CDR2: SEHNR, FQNEAQ (reference sequence). The germline V and J ends were trimmed by 1 base and 3 bases, with 13 bases remaining between them. CDR3 sequence: CASSLVAPRGYNEQFF. The DNA of the CDR3 is TGTGCCAGCAGCTTAGTGGCCCCGCGGGGCTACAATGAGCAGTTCTTC.

The chain uses TRBV5-1 and TRBJ2-1; 9 nucleotides match TRBD2. The CDR3 extends over 15 amino acids. Germline CDR1 reads SGHRS; CDR2 reads YFSETQ. Trimming removed 2 bases from V and 9 bases from J; junction bases left unmatched: 9. CDR3 sequence reads: CASSFASGVASEQFF. For the CDR3, the DNA is TGCGCCAGCAGCTTCGCTAGCGGGGTGGCCAGTGAGCAGTTCTTC.

This rearrangement joins TRBV7-8 to TRBJ1-2; 7 bases agree with TRBD1. Germline loops: CDR1 SGHVS, CDR2 FQNEAQ. The CDR3 loop spans 18 amino acids. The J segment lost 4 bases and the V segment lost 2 bases, leaving 16 bases of the junction unmatched. CDR3 sequence (DNA): TGTGCCAGCAGCTTACAAGTCGAGTGGCAGGGGGAGGTCTATGGCTACACCTTC. It codes for CASSLQVEWQGEVYGYTF.